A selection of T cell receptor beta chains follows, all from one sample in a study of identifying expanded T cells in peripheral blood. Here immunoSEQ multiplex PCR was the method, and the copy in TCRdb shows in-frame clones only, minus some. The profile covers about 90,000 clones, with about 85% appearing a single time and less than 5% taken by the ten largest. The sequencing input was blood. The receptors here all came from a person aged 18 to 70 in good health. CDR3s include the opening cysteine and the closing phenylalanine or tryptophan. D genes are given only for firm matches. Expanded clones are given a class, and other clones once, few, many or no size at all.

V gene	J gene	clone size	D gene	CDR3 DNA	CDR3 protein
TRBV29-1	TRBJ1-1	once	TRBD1	TGTAGCGCCATGACGGCAGGGACAGGGACTGAAGCTTTCTTT	CSAMTAGTGTEAFF
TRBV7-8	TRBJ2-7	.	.	TGTGCCAGCAGCTTAGTTTTCTACGAGCAGTACTTC	CASSLVFYEQYF
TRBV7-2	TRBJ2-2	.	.	TGTGCCAGCAGCTTGGCGGGCGCGAACACCGGGGAGCTGTTTTTT	CASSLAGANTGELFF
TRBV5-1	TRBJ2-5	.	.	TGCGCCAGCAGCTTGTCGGGCAGTACGGAAGAGACCCAGTACTTC	CASSLSGSTEETQYF
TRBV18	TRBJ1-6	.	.	TGTGCCAGCTCCCCAAGGTCTCTGGGTTACGGAAATTCACCCCTCCACTTT	CASSPRSLGYGNSPLHF
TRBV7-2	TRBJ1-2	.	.	TGTGCCAGCAGCTTAAGAGGCCATCGAGAGGATGGCTACACCTTC	CASSLRGHREDGYTF
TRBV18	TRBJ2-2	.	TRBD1	TGTGCCAGCTCACCCGGACAGGGGCCCGGGGAGCTGTTTTTT	CASSPGQGPGELFF
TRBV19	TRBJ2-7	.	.	TGTGCCAGTAGTATAGGGGAGTCTAGAGCTACCTACGAGCAGTACTTC	CASSIGESRATYEQYF
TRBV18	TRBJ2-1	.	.	TGTGCCAGCTCACCAAATGGAGGGGCTAATGAGCAGTTCTTC	CASSPNGGANEQFF
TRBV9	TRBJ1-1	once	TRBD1	TGTGCCAGCAGCGCCCGGGACAGAGCGAACACTGAAGCTTTCTTT	CASSARDRANTEAFF
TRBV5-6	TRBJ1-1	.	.	TGTGCCAGCAGCTTCGGGGTTGGGGGTCCTGAAGCTTTCTTT	CASSFGVGGPEAFF
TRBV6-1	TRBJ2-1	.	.	TGTGCCAGCAGTGAAGGTTACTGGAATGAGCAGTTCTTC	CASSEGYWNEQFF
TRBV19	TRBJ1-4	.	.	TGTGCCAGTAGTATAGGCCGAGTAGGCGAAAAACTGTTTTTT	CASSIGRVGEKLFF
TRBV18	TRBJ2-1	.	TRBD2	TGTGCCAGCTCAGCAGAGCGGGGGGGATTGATTGAGCAGTTCTTC	CASSAERGGLIEQFF
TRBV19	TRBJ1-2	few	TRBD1	TGTGCCAGTACCCGTAGGGACAGGGCTGACTATGGCTACACCTTC	CASTRRDRADYGYTF
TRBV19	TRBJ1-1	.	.	TGTGCCAGTCAGTCTCCCAAGGGCCTGAACACTGAAGCTTTCTTT	CASQSPKGLNTEAFF
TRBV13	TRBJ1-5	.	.	TGTGCCAGCAGTTTGGCGGGGAATCAGCCCCAGCATTTT	CASSLAGNQPQHF
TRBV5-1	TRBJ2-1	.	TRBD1	TGCGCCAGCACGGGACAGGCCAATGAGCAGTTCTTC	CASTGQANEQFF
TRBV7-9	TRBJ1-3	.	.	TGTGCCACCAAAAAGGCGATCTCGCCCTCTGGAAACACCATATATTTT	CATKKAISPSGNTIYF
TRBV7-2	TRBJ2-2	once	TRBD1	TGTGCCAGCAGCTTCCGACAGGGGGGCACCGGGGAGCTGTTTTTT	CASSFRQGGTGELFF
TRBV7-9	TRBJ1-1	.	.	TGTGCCAGCAGCTTTATCTCAGGCATGGACACTGAAGCTTTCTTT	CASSFISGMDTEAFF
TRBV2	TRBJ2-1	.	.	TGTGCCAGCAGTGATCGTTTCCTTAACAATGAGCAGTTCTTC	CASSDRFLNNEQFF
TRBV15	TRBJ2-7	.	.	TGTGCCACCAGCAGACGAGAGGACGGAAAGTACTACGAGCAGTACTTC	CATSRREDGKYYEQYF
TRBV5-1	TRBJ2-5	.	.	TGCGCCAGCAGCCCCAGAGGTTGGGACAACAAGGGAGAGACCCAGTACTTC	CASSPRGWDNKGETQYF
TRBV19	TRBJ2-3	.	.	TGTGCCAGTAGTATAGAGGGTCCGGGCTTGGGCACAGATACGCAGTATTTT	CASSIEGPGLGTDTQYF
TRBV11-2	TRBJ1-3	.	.	TGTGCCAGCACCCAGGTGGATATGAAACACAGGAGAAACACCATATATTTT	CASTQVDMKHRRNTIYF
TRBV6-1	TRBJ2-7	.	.	TGTGCCACCAGCGCACGTTTCTCGACACTCGGGCAGTACTTC	CATSARFSTLGQYF
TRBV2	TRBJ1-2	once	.	TGTGCCAGCAGTGGCCAGTTGGGGAATAGTGGCTACACCTTC	CASSGQLGNSGYTF
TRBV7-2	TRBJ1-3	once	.	TGTGCCAGCAACAGTGGGCCCTACTCTGGAAACACCATATATTTT	CASNSGPYSGNTIYF
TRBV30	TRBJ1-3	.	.	TGTGCCTGGAGTGGCCCAGCAGCGGGTGGAAACACCATATATTTT	CAWSGPAAGGNTIYF
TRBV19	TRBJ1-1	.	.	TGTGCCAGTAGTATAGATCGAAACTATGAAGCTTTCTTT	CASSIDRNYEAFF
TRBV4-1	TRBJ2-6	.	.	TGCGCCAGCAGCCAAGATTTATTCTCTGGGGCCAACGTCCTGACTTTC	CASSQDLFSGANVLTF
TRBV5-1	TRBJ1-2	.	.	TGCGCCAGCAGCTTGAGCGGGGGTCCCTATGGCTACACCTTC	CASSLSGGPYGYTF
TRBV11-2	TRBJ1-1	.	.	TGTGCCAGCAGCTCTCCGGGACACCCGTTCACTGAAGCTTTCTTT	CASSSPGHPFTEAFF
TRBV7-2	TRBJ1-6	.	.	TGTGCCAGCAGCTTAGAATTGGGCGAAAACGGGTCACCCCTCCACTTT	CASSLELGENGSPLHF
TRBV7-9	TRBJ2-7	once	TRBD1	TGTGCCAGCAGCTTGCAGGGACAGGGTGTGGGCGAGCAGTACTTC	CASSLQGQGVGEQYF
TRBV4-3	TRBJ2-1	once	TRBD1	TGCGCCAGCAGCCCCCACGGGGGGACAGGGGGCAATGAGCAGTTCTTC	CASSPHGGTGGNEQFF
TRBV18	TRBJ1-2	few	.	TGTGCCAGCTCACCAAGGCCCGATTGGTTGATCGGGGGCCCGTATGGCTACACCTTC	CASSPRPDWLIGGPYGYTF
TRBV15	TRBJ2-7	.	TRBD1	TGTGCCACAGGAGAGGGACAGGGAGGTCTATACGAGCAGTACTTC	CATGEGQGGLYEQYF
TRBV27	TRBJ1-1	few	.	TGTGCCAGCAGTTTATTGGGACTCCAGAGGGGAAACACTGAAGCTTTCTTT	CASSLLGLQRGNTEAFF
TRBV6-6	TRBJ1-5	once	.	TGTGCCAGCAGACCCCTGGGGCTTGGTAATCAGCCCCAGCATTTT	CASRPLGLGNQPQHF
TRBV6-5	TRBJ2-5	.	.	TGTGCCAGCAGCTTCCGGACAGCTCAAGAGACCCAGTACTTC	CASSFRTAQETQYF
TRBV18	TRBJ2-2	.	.	TGTGCCAGCTCACCCCCCCGGGCCACAAAAATCACCGGGGAGCTGTTTTTT	CASSPPRATKITGELFF
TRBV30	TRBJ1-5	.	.	TGTGCCTGGAGCTGGGGATCCGGGACAACCCTCAATCAGCCCCAGCATTTT	CAWSWGSGTTLNQPQHF
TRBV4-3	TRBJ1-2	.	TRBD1	TGCGCCAGCAGCCAACCAGGGGGGGGCGCAGGCGGCTACACCTTC	CASSQPGGGAGGYTF
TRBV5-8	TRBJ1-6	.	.	TGTGCCAGCAGCTTGCTGTTAGGCAGAATGCGGGGGCGGAATTCACCCCTCCACTTT	CASSLLLGRMRGRNSPLHF
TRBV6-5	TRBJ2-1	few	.	TGTGCCAGCAGTTACACTACCGGGAAGTACAATGAGCAGTTCTTC	CASSYTTGKYNEQFF
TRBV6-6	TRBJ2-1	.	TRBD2	TGTGCCAGCAGTTACTCTCCGGGGGGGCCTCAGAATGAGCAGTTCTTC	CASSYSPGGPQNEQFF
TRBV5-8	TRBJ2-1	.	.	TGTGCCAGCAGCTTTTGGGGCAATGAGCAGTTCTTC	CASSFWGNEQFF
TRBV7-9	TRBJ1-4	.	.	TGTGCCAGCAGCTTAGCCGCCGGGGCCCGGGAAGAAAAACTGTTTTTT	CASSLAAGAREEKLFF
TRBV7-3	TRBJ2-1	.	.	TGTGCCAGCAGCGCATACGGTGGGGCCCCTTGGTCCTCCTACAATGAGCAGTTCTTC	CASSAYGGAPWSSYNEQFF
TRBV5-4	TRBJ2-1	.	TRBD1	TGTGCCAGCAGCTTGAGGGACAGGGGATTTTTAGAGCAGTTCTTC	CASSLRDRGFLEQFF
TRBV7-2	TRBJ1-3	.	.	TGTGCCAGCAGCGCCGGCTTAGCCTCCTTATCTGGAAACACCATATATTTT	CASSAGLASLSGNTIYF
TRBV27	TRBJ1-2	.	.	TGTGCCAGCGCCCCCGGGGGAGACTATGGCTACACCTTC	CASAPGGDYGYTF
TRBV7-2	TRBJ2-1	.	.	TGTGCCAGCAGCTCAGCCCCAGGGAACGGGGACGAGCAGTTCTTC	CASSSAPGNGDEQFF